This T cell receptor beta chain was recovered during a study of blood T cells in healthy people across ages. Germline V gene sequence: CDR1 MNHEY, CDR2 SVGAGI. The CDR3 is 16 residues long. For the second PCR, which ran for roughly 7 to 11 cycles, a sample-barcoded 5' primer and a J-beta primer mix were used. TCRdb ran MiXCR on the 5' RACE reads and lists one entry per CDR3 protein. Among under 2,000,000 distinct CDR3 sequences listed, 49% were seen once. This clonotype was sampled from a woman aged 40 to 50 in good health. Sample: blood. The rearrangement joins TRBV6-5 to TRBJ2-1; the D gene is possibly TRBD1 (5 bases). The J call is in doubt because the DNA end fits TRBJ2-7 better. The CDR3 DNA follows: TGTGCCAGCAGTTACTTCCCGTCGGCAGGGAACAATGAGCAGTACTTC. It translates to CASSYFPSAGNNEQYF.